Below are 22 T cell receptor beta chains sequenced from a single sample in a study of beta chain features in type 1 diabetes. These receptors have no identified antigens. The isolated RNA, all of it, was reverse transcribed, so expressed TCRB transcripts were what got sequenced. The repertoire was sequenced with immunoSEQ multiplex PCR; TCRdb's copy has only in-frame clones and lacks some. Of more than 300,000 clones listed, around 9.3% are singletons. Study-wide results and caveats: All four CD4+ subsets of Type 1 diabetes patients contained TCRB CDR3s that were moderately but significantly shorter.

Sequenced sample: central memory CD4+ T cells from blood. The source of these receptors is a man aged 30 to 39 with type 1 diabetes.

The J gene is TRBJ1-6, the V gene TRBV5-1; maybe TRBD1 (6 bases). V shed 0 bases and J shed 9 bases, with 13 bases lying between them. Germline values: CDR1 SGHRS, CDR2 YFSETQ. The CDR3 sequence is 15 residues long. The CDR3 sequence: CASSLAQGSGSPLHF. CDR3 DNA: TGCGCCAGCAGCTTGGCTCAGGGGTCGGGTTCACCCCTCCACTTT.

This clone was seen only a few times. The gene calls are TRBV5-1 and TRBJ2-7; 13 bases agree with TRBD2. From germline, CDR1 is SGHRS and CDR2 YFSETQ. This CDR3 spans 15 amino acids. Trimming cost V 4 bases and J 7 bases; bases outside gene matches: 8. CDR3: CASSPMGTSGEEQYF. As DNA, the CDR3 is TGCGCCAGCAGCCCAATGGGGACTAGCGGGGAGGAGCAGTACTTC.

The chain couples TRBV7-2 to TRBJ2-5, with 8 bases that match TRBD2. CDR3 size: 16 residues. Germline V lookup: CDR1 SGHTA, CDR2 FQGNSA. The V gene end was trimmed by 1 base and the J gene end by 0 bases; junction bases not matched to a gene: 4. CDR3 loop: CASSLGASGYQETQYF. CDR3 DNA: TGTGCCAGCAGCTTAGGGGCTAGCGGGTACCAAGAGACCCAGTACTTC.

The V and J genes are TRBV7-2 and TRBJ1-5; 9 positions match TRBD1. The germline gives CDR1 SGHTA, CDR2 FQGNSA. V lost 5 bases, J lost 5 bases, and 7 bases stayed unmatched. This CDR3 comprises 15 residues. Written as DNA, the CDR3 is TGTGCCAGCAGCCAGGACAGGGGCCACCATCAGCCCCAGCATTTT. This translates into CASSQDRGHHQPQHF.

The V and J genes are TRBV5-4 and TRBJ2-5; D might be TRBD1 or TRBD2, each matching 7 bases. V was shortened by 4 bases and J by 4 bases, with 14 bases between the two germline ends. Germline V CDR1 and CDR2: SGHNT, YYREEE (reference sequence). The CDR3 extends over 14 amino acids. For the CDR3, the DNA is TGTGCCAGCAGCCCAGGGGGGGCCGCAGAGACCCAGTACTTC. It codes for CASSPGGAAETQYF.

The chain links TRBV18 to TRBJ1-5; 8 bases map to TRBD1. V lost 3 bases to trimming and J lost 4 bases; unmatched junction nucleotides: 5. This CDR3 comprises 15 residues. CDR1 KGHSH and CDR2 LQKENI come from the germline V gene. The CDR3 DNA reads TGTGCCAGCTCACCGCAGGGGGCCGGGAATCAGCCCCAGCATTTT. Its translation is CASSPQGAGNQPQHF.

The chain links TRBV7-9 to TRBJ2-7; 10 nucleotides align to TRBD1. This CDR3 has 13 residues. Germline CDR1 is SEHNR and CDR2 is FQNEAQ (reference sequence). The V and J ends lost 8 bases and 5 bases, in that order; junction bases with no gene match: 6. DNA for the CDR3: TGTGCCAGCGGACCCGGGACAGGGGACGAGCAGTACTTC. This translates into CASGPGTGDEQYF.

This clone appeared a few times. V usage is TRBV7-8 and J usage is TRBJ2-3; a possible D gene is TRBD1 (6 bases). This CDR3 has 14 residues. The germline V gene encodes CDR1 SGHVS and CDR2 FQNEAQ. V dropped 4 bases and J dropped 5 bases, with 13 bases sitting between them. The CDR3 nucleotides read TGTGCCAGCAGCTGGACAGCCAAGGGAGATACGCAGTATTTT. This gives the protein CASSWTAKGDTQYF.

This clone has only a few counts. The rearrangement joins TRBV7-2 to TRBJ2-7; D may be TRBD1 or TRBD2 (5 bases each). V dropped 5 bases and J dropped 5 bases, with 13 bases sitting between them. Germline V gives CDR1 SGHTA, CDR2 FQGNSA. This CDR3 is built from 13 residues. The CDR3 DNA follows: TGTGCCAGCAGCCCGGCTCGGGGCCACGAGCAGTACTTC. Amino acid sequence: CASSPARGHEQYF.

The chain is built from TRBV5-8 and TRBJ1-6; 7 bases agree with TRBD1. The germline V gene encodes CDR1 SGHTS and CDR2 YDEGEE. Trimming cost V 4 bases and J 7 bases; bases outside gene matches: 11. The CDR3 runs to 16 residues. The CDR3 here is CASSLRQGGPNSPLHF. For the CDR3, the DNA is TGTGCCAGCAGCCTGAGACAGGGCGGTCCAAATTCACCCCTCCACTTT.

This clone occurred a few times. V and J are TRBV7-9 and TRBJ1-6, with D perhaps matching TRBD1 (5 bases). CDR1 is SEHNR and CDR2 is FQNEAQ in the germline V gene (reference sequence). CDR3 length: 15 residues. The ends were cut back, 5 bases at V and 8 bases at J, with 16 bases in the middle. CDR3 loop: CASSTSGGVDSPLHF. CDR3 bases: TGTGCCAGCAGCACCTCCGGGGGGGTGGATTCACCCCTCCACTTT.

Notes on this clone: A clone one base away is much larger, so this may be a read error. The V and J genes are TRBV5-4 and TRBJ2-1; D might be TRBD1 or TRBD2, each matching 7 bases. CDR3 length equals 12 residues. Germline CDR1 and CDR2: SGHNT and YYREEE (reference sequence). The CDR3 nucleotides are TGTGCCAGCAGGCAGGGGGGGGAGCCTCCGGTCTTC. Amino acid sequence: CASRQGGEPPVF.

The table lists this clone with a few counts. The CDR3 loop is CASSPTRDSYGYTF. In DNA, the CDR3 is TGTGCCAGCAGCCCCACCCGGGACAGCTATGGCTACACCTTC. V usage is TRBV9 and J usage is TRBJ1-2; TRBD1 agrees at 7 bases. The V gene end was trimmed by 4 bases and the J gene end by 4 bases; junction bases not matched to a gene: 7. The germline V gene has CDR1 SGDLS and CDR2 YYNGEE. This CDR3 is built from 14 residues.

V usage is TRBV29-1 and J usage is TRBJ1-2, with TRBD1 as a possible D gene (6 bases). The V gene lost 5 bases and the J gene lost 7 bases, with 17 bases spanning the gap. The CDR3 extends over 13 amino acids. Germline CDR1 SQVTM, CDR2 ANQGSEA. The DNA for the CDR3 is TGCAGCGTTTCAAGAGGCCAGGGGATTGGCTACACCTTC. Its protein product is CSVSRGQGIGYTF.

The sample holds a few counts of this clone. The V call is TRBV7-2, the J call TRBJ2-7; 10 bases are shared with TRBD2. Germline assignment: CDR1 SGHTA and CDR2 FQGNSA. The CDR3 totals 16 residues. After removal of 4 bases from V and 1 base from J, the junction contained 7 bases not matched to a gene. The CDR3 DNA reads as TGTGCCAGCAGCTACGGACTAGCGGAACCTTCCTACGAGCAGTACTTC. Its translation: CASSYGLAEPSYEQYF. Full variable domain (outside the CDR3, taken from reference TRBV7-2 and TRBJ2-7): GAGVSQSPSNKVTEKGKDVELRCDPISGHTALYWYRQSLGQGLEFLIYFQGNSAPDKSGLPSDRFSAERTGGSVSTLTIQRTQQEDSAVYLCASSYGLAEPSYEQYFGPGTRLTVT.

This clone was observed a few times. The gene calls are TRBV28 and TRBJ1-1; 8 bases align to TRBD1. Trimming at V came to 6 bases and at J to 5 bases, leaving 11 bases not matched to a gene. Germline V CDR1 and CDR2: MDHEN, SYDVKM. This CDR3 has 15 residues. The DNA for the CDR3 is TGTGCCAGCAGACCTTCTCGCCGGGACAGGACTGAAGCTTTCTTT. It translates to CASRPSRRDRTEAFF.

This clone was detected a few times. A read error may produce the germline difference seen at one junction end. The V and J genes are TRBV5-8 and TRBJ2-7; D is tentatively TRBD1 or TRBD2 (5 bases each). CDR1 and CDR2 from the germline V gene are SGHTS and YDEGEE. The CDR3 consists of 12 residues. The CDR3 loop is CASSLLGRRPPF. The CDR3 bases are TGTGCCAGCAGCTTGCTGGGACGGCGACCACCCTTC. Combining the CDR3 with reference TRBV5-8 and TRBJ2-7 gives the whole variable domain EAGVTQSPTHLIKTRGQQATLRCSPISGHTSVYWYQQALGLGLQFLLWYDEGEERNRGNFPPRFSGRQFPNYSSELNVNALELEDSALYLCASSLLGRRPPFGPGTRLTVT.

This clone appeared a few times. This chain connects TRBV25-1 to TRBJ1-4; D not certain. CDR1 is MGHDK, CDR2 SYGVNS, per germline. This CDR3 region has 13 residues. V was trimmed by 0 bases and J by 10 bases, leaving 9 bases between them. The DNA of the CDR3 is TGTGCCAGCAGTGAATACGTGTGGGGAAAACTGTTTTTT. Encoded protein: CASSEYVWGKLFF.

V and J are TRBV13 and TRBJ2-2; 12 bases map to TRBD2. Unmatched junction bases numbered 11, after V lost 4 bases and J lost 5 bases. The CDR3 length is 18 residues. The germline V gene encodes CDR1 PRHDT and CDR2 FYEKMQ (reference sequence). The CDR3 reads CASSSHPSGGAYTGELFF. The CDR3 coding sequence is TGTGCCAGCAGCTCCCACCCTAGCGGGGGGGCATATACCGGGGAGCTGTTTTTT. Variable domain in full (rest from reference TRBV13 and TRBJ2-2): AAGVIQSPRHLIKEKRETATLKCYPIPRHDTVYWYQQGPGQDPQFLISFYEKMQSDKGSIPDRFSAQQFSDYHSELNMSSLELGDSALYFCASSSHPSGGAYTGELFFGEGSRLTVL.

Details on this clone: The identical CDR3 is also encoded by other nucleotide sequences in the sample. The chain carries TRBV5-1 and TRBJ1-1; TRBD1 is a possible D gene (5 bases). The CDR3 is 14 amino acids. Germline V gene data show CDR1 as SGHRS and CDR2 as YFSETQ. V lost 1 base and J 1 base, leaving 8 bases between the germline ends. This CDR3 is CASSLQGWNTEAFF. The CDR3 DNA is TGCGCCAGCAGCTTGCAGGGCTGGAACACTGAAGCTTTCTTT. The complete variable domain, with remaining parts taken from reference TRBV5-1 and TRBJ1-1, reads KAGVTQTPRYLIKTRGQQVTLSCSPISGHRSVSWYQQTPGQGLQFLFEYFSETQRNKGNFPGRFSGRQFSNSRSEMNVSTLELGDSALYLCASSLQGWNTEAFFGQGTRLTVV.

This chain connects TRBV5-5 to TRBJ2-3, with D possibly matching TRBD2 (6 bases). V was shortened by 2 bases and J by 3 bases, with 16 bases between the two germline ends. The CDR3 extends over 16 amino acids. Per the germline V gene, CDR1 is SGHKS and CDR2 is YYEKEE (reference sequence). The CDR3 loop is CASSFSWGVGTDTQYF. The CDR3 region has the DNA TGTGCCAGCAGCTTCAGCTGGGGGGTAGGGACAGATACGCAGTATTTT.

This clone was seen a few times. The CDR3 loop is CAWKAFMDTEAFF. In DNA form, the CDR3 reads TGTGCCTGGAAGGCTTTCATGGACACTGAAGCTTTCTTT. The J gene is TRBJ1-1, the V gene TRBV30; D remains ambiguous. This CDR3 contains 13 residues. Germline V gives CDR1 GTSNPN, CDR2 SVGIG (reference sequence). Trimming stripped 4 bases from V and 3 bases from J, with 12 bases between.